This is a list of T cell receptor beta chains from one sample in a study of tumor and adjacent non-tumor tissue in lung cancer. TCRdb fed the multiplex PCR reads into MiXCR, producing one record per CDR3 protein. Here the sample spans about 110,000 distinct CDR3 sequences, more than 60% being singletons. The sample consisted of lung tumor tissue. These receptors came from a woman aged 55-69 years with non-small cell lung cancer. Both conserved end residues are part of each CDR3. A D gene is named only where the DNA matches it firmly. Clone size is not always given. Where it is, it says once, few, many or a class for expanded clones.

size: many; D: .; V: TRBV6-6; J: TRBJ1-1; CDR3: CASNPGGTGNTEAFF; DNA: TGTGCCAGCAACCCGGGGGGGACGGGGAACACTGAAGCTTTCTTT
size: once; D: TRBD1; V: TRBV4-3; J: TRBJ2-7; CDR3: CASSQMTGIPYEQYF; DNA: TGCGCCAGCAGCCAAATGACAGGGATTCCATACGAGCAGTACTTC
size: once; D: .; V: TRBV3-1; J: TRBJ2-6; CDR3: CASTQTSGANVLTF; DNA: TGTGCCAGCACCCAGACTTCCGGGGCCAACGTCCTGACTTTC
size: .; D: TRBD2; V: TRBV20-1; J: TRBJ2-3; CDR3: CSARAGGGTDTQYF; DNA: TGCAGTGCTAGAGCCGGGGGGGGTACTGATACGCAGTATTTT
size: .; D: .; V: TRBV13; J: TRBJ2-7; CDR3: CASSMGARNYEQYF; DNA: TGTGCCAGCAGCATGGGGGCCCGGAACTACGAGCAGTACTTC
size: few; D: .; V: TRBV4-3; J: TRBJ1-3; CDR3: CASNQDTQGRNTIYF; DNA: TGCGCCAGCAACCAAGATACGCAGGGTCGAAATACCATATATTTT
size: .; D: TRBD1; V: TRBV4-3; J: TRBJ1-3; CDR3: CASIPSLKQGISGNTIYF; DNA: TGCGCCAGCATCCCTTCACTCAAACAGGGGATTTCGGGAAACACCATATATTTT
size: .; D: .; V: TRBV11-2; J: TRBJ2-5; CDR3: CASSLAARAGVLTQYF; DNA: TGTGCCAGCAGCTTAGCTGCGCGGGCAGGGGTACTGACCCAGTACTTC
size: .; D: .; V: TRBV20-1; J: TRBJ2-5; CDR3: CSTLKMGSLEAQYF; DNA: TGCAGTACCCTAAAGATGGGATCTTTGGAGGCGCAGTACTTC
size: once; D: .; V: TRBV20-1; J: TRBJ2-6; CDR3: CNAGGGGANVLPF; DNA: TGCAATGCGGGTGGGGGTGGGGCCAACGTCCTGCCTTTC
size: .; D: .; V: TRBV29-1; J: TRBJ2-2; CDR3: CSGGSMSGELFF; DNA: TGCAGCGGGGGGAGCATGTCCGGGGAGCTGTTTTTT
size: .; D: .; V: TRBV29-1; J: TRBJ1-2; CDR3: CSVDPDQDGFAF; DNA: TGCAGTGTTGATCCCGACCAGGATGGCTTCGCCTTC
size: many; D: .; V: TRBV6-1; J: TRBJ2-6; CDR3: CASSDKRKGSSGANVLTF; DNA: TGTGCCAGCAGTGACAAGCGTAAGGGTTCCTCTGGGGCCAACGTCCTGACTTTC
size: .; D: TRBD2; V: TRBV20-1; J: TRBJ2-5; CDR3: CSALTSDQGTQYF; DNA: TGCAGTGCTTTAACTAGCGACCAAGGGACCCAGTACTTC
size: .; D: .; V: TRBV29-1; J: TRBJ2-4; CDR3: CSVSIGGIGKNIKYF; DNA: TGCAGCGTATCGATTGGCGGAATAGGCAAAAACATTAAGTACTTC
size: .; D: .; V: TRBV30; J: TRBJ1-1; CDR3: CACSQENTEVFF; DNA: TGTGCCTGTAGTCAGGAGAACACTGAAGTTTTCTTT
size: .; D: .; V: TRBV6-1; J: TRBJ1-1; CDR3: CASQTGRGTEVLF; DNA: TGTGCCAGCCAAACCGGCAGGGGAACTGAAGTTTTATTT
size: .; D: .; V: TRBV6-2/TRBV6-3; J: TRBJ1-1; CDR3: CVGSPVLEGNTEAFF; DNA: TGTGTCGGCAGCCCGGTCTTGGAGGGGAACACTGAAGCTTTCTTT
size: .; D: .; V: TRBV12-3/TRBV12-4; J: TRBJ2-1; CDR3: CVSSWRVSNEQFF; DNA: TGTGTCAGCAGTTGGAGGGTCTCCAATGAGCAGTTCTTC
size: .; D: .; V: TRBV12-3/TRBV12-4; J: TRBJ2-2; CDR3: CASSLGQGIHAGELFF; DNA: TGTGCCAGCAGTTTAGGTCAGGGGATACACGCTGGGGAGCTGTTTTTT
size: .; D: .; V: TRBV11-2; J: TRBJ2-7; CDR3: CNSSLDTGTYEQYF; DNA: TGTAATAGCAGCTTAGATACGGGAACCTACGAGCAGTACTTC
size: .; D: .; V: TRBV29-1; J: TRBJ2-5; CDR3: CSVVLPARQETRYF; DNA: TGCAGCGTTGTGCTGCCAGCGCGCCAAGAGACCCGATACTTC
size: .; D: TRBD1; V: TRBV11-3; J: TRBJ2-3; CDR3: CASSPWTGGTDTQYF; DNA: TGTGCTAGCAGCCCATGGACAGGGGGGACAGATACGCAGTATTTT
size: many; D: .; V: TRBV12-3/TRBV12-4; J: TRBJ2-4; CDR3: CASSRDRNDRNIQYF; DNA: TGTGCCAGCAGCCGCGACAGGAACGACAGAAACATTCAGTACTTC
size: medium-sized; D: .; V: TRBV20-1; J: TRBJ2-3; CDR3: CSARDAVPDTQYF; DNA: TGCAGTGCTAGGGACGCAGTTCCAGATACGCAGTATTTT
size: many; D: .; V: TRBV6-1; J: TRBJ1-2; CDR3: CASSDAGHNYGYTF; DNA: TGTGCCAGCAGTGATGCAGGGCACAACTATGGCTACACCTTC
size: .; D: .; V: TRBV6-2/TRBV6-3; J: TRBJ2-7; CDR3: CASSGIEAFSSYEQYF; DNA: TGTGCCAGCAGTGGGATTGAGGCTTTCAGCTCCTACGAGCAGTACTTC
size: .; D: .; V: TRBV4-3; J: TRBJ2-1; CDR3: CVSSQGYRDIPYNEQFF; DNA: TGCGTCAGCAGCCAAGGATACCGGGACATTCCCTACAATGAGCAGTTCTTC
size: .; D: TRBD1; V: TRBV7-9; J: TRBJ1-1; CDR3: CASCFGQENTEAFF; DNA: TGTGCCAGCTGCTTTGGACAGGAGAACACTGAAGCTTTCTTT
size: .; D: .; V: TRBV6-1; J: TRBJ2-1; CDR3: CACNLVWGSYNEQFF; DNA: TGTGCCTGCAATTTAGTCTGGGGGAGTTACAATGAGCAGTTCTTC
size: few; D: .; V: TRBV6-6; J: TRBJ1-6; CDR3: CVSSFDEESSYNSPLHF; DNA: TGTGTCAGTAGTTTTGATGAAGAGAGTTCCTATAATTCACCCCTCCACTTT
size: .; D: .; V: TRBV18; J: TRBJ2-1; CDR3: CASSAKGEGEYNEQFF; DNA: TGTGCCAGCTCAGCAAAGGGGGAAGGCGAGTACAATGAGCAGTTCTTC
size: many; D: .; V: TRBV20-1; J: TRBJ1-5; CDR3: CSAREEGLGSNQPQHF; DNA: TGCAGTGCTAGAGAGGAGGGATTAGGAAGCAATCAGCCCCAGCATTTT
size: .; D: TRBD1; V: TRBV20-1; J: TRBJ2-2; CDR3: CSGRQGDTGELFF; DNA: TGCAGTGGAAGACAGGGGGATACCGGGGAACTGTTTTTT
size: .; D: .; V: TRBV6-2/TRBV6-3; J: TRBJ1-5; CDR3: CASMPEGIGSNQPHHF; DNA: TGTGCCAGCATGCCTGAGGGGATAGGGAGCAATCAGCCCCATCATTTT
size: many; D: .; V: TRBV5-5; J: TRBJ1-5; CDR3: CASSRDSGRLGQPQHF; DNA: TGTGCCAGCAGCAGAGACAGCGGCCGACTTGGTCAGCCCCAGCATTTT
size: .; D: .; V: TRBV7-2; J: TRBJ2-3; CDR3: CASSPEPTTDTQYF; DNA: TGTGCCAGCAGCCCGGAGCCCACCACAGATACGCAGTATTTT
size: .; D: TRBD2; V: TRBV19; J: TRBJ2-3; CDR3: CASRGLDVGADTQYF; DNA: TGTGCCAGTAGGGGACTAGATGTTGGCGCAGATACGCAGTATTTT
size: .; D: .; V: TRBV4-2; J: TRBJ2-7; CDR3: CASSQDSSQGGHEQCF; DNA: TGTGCCAGCAGCCAAGATTCATCCCAGGGCGGCCACGAGCAGTGCTTC
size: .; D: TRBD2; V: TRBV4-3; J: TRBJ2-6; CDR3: CASSQAATSWRTGANVLTF; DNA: TGCGCCAGCAGTCAAGCCGCGACTAGCTGGAGGACTGGAGCCAACGTCCTGACTTTC
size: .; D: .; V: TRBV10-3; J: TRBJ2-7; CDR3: CAISKRGRDDEQYF; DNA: TGTGCCATTAGTAAGCGAGGCCGGGACGACGAGCAGTACTTC
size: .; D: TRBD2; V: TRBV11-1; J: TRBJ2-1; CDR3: CASSPPLTGGFNEQFF; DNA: TGTGCCAGTAGCCCACCATTAACGGGAGGGTTCAATGAGCAGTTCTTC
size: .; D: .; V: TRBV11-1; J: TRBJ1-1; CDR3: CVTKQWFVDTEAFF; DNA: TGTGTCACGAAGCAGTGGTTCGTGGACACTGAAGCTTTCTTT
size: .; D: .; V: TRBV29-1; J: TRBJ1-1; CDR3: CSVCEGRSYTEAIF; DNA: TGCAGCGTTTGTGAGGGGAGGTCGTACACTGAAGCTATCTTT
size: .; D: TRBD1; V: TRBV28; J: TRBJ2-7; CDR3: CPSSTSTGAYEQYF; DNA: TGTCCCAGTAGCACCTCGACAGGGGCCTACGAGCAGTACTTC
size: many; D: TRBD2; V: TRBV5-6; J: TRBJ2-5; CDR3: CASVVSGGQETQYF; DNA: TGTGCCAGCGTCGTAAGCGGGGGGCAAGAGACCCAGTACTTC
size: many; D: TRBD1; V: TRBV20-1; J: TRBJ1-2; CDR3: CSAHPGQGIGYTF; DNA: TGCAGTGCTCATCCGGGACAGGGGATTGGCTACACCTTC
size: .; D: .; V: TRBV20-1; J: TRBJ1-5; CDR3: CSPRDGQRTSIQPQHF; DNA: TGCAGTCCTAGAGACGGACAGAGAACGAGCATTCAGCCCCAGCATTTT
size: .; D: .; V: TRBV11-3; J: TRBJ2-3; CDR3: CASSPTGQGGHTRYF; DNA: TGTGCCAGCAGCCCCACCGGGCAGGGAGGTCATACTCGGTATTTT
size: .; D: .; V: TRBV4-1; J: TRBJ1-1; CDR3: CASSQGRGAKADAFF; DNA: TGCGCCAGCAGCCAAGGACGGGGGGCAAAGGCTGACGCTTTCTTT
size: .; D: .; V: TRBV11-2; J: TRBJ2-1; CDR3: CASSPLLWGGHYNEQFF; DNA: TGTGCCAGCAGCCCCCTCTTATGGGGGGGACACTACAATGAGCAATTCTTC
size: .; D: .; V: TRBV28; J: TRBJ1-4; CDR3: CASSLGGSWEKLFF; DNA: TGTGCCAGCAGTTTGGGAGGGTCGTGGGAAAAACTGTTTTTT
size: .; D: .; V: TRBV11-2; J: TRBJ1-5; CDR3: CASSLGRSQPQHF; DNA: TGTGCCAGCTCCCTTGGCAGGAGTCAGCCCCAGCATTTT
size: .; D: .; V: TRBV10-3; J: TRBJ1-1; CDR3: CAISGTDAEAFF; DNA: TGTGCCATCAGTGGTACGGACGCTGAAGCTTTCTTT